The rows below give T cell receptor beta chains drawn from one sample of a study of T cells after somatic rescue of genetic block. Repertoires were generated with immunoSEQ multiplex PCR, while TCRdb's copy carries only in-frame clones and drops some. The sample has approximately 14,000 clones; around 70% are singletons. Sequenced input: peripheral blood mononuclear cells (PBMCs). These receptors originate from a man younger than 35. Each CDR3 is given with its conserved first and last residue. Fields, in order: V gene, J gene, clone size, D gene, CDR3 DNA, CDR3 protein. The D gene is left open where the match is weak. Some rows mark clone size as missing; the rest say once, few, many or name a class of expanded clone.

V gene: TRBV23-1; J gene: TRBJ2-6; clone size: NA; D gene: NA; CDR3 DNA: TGCGCCAGCAGCTCAGGGAGGCTCTCTGGGGCCAACGTCCTGACTTTC; CDR3 protein: CASSSGRLSGANVLTF
V gene: TRBV5-1; J gene: TRBJ2-5; clone size: NA; D gene: NA; CDR3 DNA: TGCGCCAGCAGCTTCGTTGTCGCAGGGACTCCTACACAGACCCAGTACTTC; CDR3 protein: CASSFVVAGTPTQTQYF
V gene: TRBV5-1; J gene: TRBJ2-5; clone size: NA; D gene: TRBD1; CDR3 DNA: TGCGCCAGCAGCTGGAACAGGGGAAAAGAGACCCAGTACTTC; CDR3 protein: CASSWNRGKETQYF
V gene: TRBV7-6; J gene: TRBJ1-2; clone size: NA; D gene: TRBD1; CDR3 DNA: TGTGCCAGCAGCTTGGACAGGGGCTATGGCTACACCTTC; CDR3 protein: CASSLDRGYGYTF
V gene: TRBV19; J gene: TRBJ2-1; clone size: once; D gene: TRBD2; CDR3 DNA: TGTGCCACCTCATCCCCTAGCGGGTTGTCCTACAATGAGCAGTTCTTC; CDR3 protein: CATSSPSGLSYNEQFF
V gene: TRBV20-1; J gene: TRBJ2-1; clone size: NA; D gene: NA; CDR3 DNA: TGCAGTGCTAGTACACCAAATGAGCAGTTCTTC; CDR3 protein: CSASTPNEQFF
V gene: TRBV7-9; J gene: TRBJ1-2; clone size: NA; D gene: NA; CDR3 DNA: TGTGCCAGCAGCTTACGCGAGGGAGGCTATGGCTACACCTTC; CDR3 protein: CASSLREGGYGYTF
V gene: TRBV5-1; J gene: TRBJ2-2; clone size: few; D gene: TRBD1; CDR3 DNA: TGCGCCAGCAGCATGCTGGGGGGACAGGACACCGGGGAGCTGTTTTTT; CDR3 protein: CASSMLGGQDTGELFF
V gene: TRBV10-3; J gene: TRBJ2-7; clone size: NA; D gene: NA; CDR3 DNA: TGTGCCATCAGCGGACAGCTCTACGAGCAGTACTTC; CDR3 protein: CAISGQLYEQYF
V gene: TRBV9; J gene: TRBJ1-6; clone size: NA; D gene: NA; CDR3 DNA: TGTGCCAGCAGCCGATCAGTCGTAAGTTCACCCCTCCACTTT; CDR3 protein: CASSRSVVSSPLHF
V gene: TRBV18; J gene: TRBJ1-1; clone size: once; D gene: NA; CDR3 DNA: TGTGCCAGCTCACCGGTTGGGGGGTTAAGGGGAGCTTTCTTT; CDR3 protein: CASSPVGGLRGAFF
V gene: TRBV30; J gene: TRBJ2-6; clone size: NA; D gene: NA; CDR3 DNA: TGTGCCTGGAGTGCCTTAGGGACGGACTCTGGGGCCAACGTCCTGACTTTC; CDR3 protein: CAWSALGTDSGANVLTF
V gene: TRBV5-6; J gene: TRBJ1-1; clone size: NA; D gene: NA; CDR3 DNA: TGTGCCAGCAGCTTGGTTGGAGGGATGAACACTGAAGCTTTCTTT; CDR3 protein: CASSLVGGMNTEAFF
V gene: TRBV10-3; J gene: TRBJ2-7; clone size: NA; D gene: NA; CDR3 DNA: TGTGCCATCAGTGAGATGCCACCGAGCTCCTACGAGCAGTACTTC; CDR3 protein: CAISEMPPSSYEQYF
V gene: TRBV5-6; J gene: TRBJ1-1; clone size: NA; D gene: NA; CDR3 DNA: TGTGCCAGCAGCTTCTACACTGAAGCTTTCTTT; CDR3 protein: CASSFYTEAFF
V gene: TRBV5-1; J gene: TRBJ2-6; clone size: NA; D gene: TRBD2; CDR3 DNA: TGCGCCAGCAGCCTAGCGGGGGACGGGGCCAACGTCCTGACTTTC; CDR3 protein: CASSLAGDGANVLTF
V gene: TRBV5-4; J gene: TRBJ1-2; clone size: NA; D gene: NA; CDR3 DNA: TGTGCCAGCAGCTTGGCCCCAGGGTTAAATAGCTACACCTTC; CDR3 protein: CASSLAPGLNSYTF
V gene: TRBV27; J gene: TRBJ1-4; clone size: once; D gene: TRBD1; CDR3 DNA: TGTGCCAGCAGGAGGACAGGAGAGAGAGAAAAACTGTTTTTT; CDR3 protein: CASRRTGEREKLFF
V gene: TRBV19; J gene: TRBJ1-1; clone size: NA; D gene: TRBD1; CDR3 DNA: TGTGCCAGTAGCGACGGGACAGGGGGAAACTTGAACACTGAAGCTTTCTTT; CDR3 protein: CASSDGTGGNLNTEAFF
V gene: TRBV7-9; J gene: TRBJ2-5; clone size: NA; D gene: NA; CDR3 DNA: TGTGCCAGCAGCTTAGGACCCCAGCGGGAGACCCAGTACTTC; CDR3 protein: CASSLGPQRETQYF
V gene: TRBV5-6; J gene: TRBJ2-2; clone size: few; D gene: NA; CDR3 DNA: TGTGCCAGCAGCTTGGGCCACTCGAACACCGGGGAGCTGTTTTTT; CDR3 protein: CASSLGHSNTGELFF
V gene: TRBV18; J gene: TRBJ2-2; clone size: NA; D gene: NA; CDR3 DNA: TGTGCCAGCTCATCTCAGACCGGGACCGGGGAGCTGTTTTTT; CDR3 protein: CASSSQTGTGELFF
V gene: TRBV7-9; J gene: TRBJ2-7; clone size: NA; D gene: NA; CDR3 DNA: TGTGCCAGCAGCGGGGACGAGCAGTACTTC; CDR3 protein: CASSGDEQYF